A selection of T cell receptor beta chains follows, all from one sample in a study of blood T cell repertoires in COVID-19. The repertoire was sequenced with immunoSEQ multiplex PCR; TCRdb's copy has only in-frame clones and lacks some. The data hold fewer than 80,000 clones, with roughly 89% observed a single time. Sequenced: peripheral blood. The source of these receptors is a human donor in a cohort sampled during active COVID-19. The CDR3 runs from the conserved cysteine through the conserved F or W.

v_gene	CDR3aa
TRBV4-2	CASSQTGSHTGELFF
TRBV18	CASSPERGMYEQYF
TRBV28	CASSLGGGNQPQHF
TRBV9	CASSPSTSGGPNEQFF
TRBV24-1	CATSGWDRENQPQHF
TRBV24-1	CATSSNAVSSEQYF
TRBV12-5	CATLPGQVSHTQYF
TRBV6-5	CASSPGLAAPETQYF
TRBV28	CASSLKPQGYEQYF
TRBV28	CATSAYRASYEQYF
TRBV7-2	CASSERDRVNEQFF
TRBV19	CASSTGTLYNEQFF
TRBV4-3	CASSQPRSNVLTF
TRBV2	CASKGGFTNTGELFF
TRBV2	CASSEQTGDYGYTF
TRBV4-1	CASSQGAGNQPQHF
TRBV4-1	CASSQEGGNEQFF
TRBV15	CATSRDLDEQYF
TRBV20-1	CSASMPQGKAFF
TRBV15	CATSRDPQRGPTGELFF
TRBV7-3	CASSTSGTSGHEQYF
TRBV9	CASSVSTRERSGYGYTF
TRBV9	CASSSPRTGPGETQYF
TRBV7-8	CASSAPWGGASGNTIYF
TRBV30	CAWSERLNTEAFF
TRBV15	CATRGGSGNTEAFF
TRBV30	CAWRTSGSTDTQYF
TRBV18	CASSTAGSDTQYF
TRBV29-1	CSVGTGLEGGYTF
TRBV3-1/TRBV3-2	CASSQETRYNEQFF
TRBV6-5	CASSYDLVRISEQYF
TRBV15	CATSRDRVRDTEAFF
TRBV24-1	CATPRRDSRYEQYF